This entry lists 14 T cell receptor beta chains sequenced from one sample in a study of response to subunit inactivated influenza vaccine. TCRdb passed the RT-PCR reads through MiXCR, listing each CDR3 protein once. This table holds 550,000 to 800,000 distinct CDR3 sequences, approximately 15% found once. The sample consisted of PBMCs from blood, taken 14 days before vaccination. These TCRs come from a man between 45 and 60 years old who received an inactivated influenza vaccine.

In this sample, this clonotype turned up many times. The chain links TRBV4-2 to TRBJ2-1, with D possibly matching TRBD1 (6 bases). The CDR3 has 16 amino acids. Trimming cost V 5 bases and J 4 bases, with 18 bases left between them. Germline V gives CDR1 LGHNA, CDR2 YNFKEQ. This CDR3 reads CASSKQGGGQYNEQFF. The CDR3 DNA reads TGTGCCAGCAGCAAACAAGGGGGTGGACAATACAATGAGCAGTTCTTC.

The sample holds many counts of this clonotype. This chain uses TRBV29-1 with TRBJ2-2, with 7 bases lining up with TRBD1. CDR3 length: 14 amino acids. Trimming took 1 base from V and 6 from J; bases not matched to a gene: 5. The germline gives CDR1 SQVTM, CDR2 ANQGSEA. CDR3 DNA: TGCAGCGTTGAAGGCCTAGACAGGGCCGGGGAGCTGTTTTTT. It yields the protein CSVEGLDRAGELFF.

This clonotype came up many times. This rearrangement joins TRBV5-1 to TRBJ2-3; TRBD2 might be the D (5 bases). CDR3 length: 14 amino acids. Trimming shortened V by 2 bases and J by 0 bases, and 7 bases separated the two germline ends. Germline loops: CDR1 SGHRS, CDR2 YFSETQ. Here the CDR3 reads CASSLAASTDTQYF. The CDR3 nucleotides read TGCGCCAGCAGCTTAGCGGCTAGCACAGATACGCAGTATTTT.

As concerns this clonotype: This may arise from a read error, as a much more abundant clone is one base away. The chain links TRBV29-1 to TRBJ2-1, with TRBD2 matching 13 bases. Germline V gene lookup returns CDR1 SQVTM and CDR2 ANQGSEA. The CDR3 runs to 14 residues. This CDR3 reads CSVPTSGGRNERFF. CDR3 sequence (DNA): TGCAGCGTTCCGACTAGCGGGGGGAGGAATGAGCGGTTCTTC.

The J gene is TRBJ2-2, the V gene TRBV30; the D is unclear. V was cut by 2 bases and J by 5 bases, with 12 bases left in between. Germline lookup yields CDR1 GTSNPN and CDR2 SVGIG (reference sequence). There are 14 residues in the CDR3. CDR3 bases: TGTGCCTGGAGTTATCCTTGGCTAACCGGGGAGCTGTTTTTT. It encodes CAWSYPWLTGELFF.

The gene calls are TRBV5-1 and TRBJ2-1; 10 bases align to TRBD2. Germline loops: CDR1 SGHRS, CDR2 YFSETQ. The CDR3 sequence is 15 residues long. After removal of 2 bases from V and 5 bases from J, the junction contained 4 bases not matched to a gene. CDR3 nucleotides: TGCGCCAGCAGCTTAGGACTAGCGGACCACAATGAGCAGTTCTTC. Protein product: CASSLGLADHNEQFF. Combining the CDR3 with reference TRBV5-1 and TRBJ2-1 gives the whole variable domain KAGVTQTPRYLIKTRGQQVTLSCSPISGHRSVSWYQQTPGQGLQFLFEYFSETQRNKGNFPGRFSGRQFSNSRSEMNVSTLELGDSALYLCASSLGLADHNEQFFGPGTRLTVL.

There are a few counts of this clonotype. The rearrangement joins TRBV20-1 to TRBJ1-6; possibly TRBD1 for D (5 bases). The CDR3 loop spans 14 amino acids. Germline lookup yields CDR1 DFQATT and CDR2 SNEGSKA (reference sequence). V lost 0 bases and J lost 11, with 14 bases in between. The CDR3 nucleotides are TGCAGTGCTAGAGACCCTCGGGGGGGAGCACCCCTCCACTTT. Translated, it gives CSARDPRGGAPLHF.

This clonotype was picked up one time. The chain employs TRBV15 and TRBJ2-1; TRBD2 aligns across 8 bases. Per germline, CDR1 LNHNV and CDR2 YYDKDF (reference sequence). The CDR3 loop spans 16 amino acids. V lost 3 bases, J lost 0 bases, and 4 bases stayed unmatched. The CDR3 DNA sequence: TGTGCCACCAGCAGCCGAAGCGGGAGCTCCTACAATGAGCAGTTCTTC. Its protein is CATSSRSGSSYNEQFF.

V is TRBV20-1 and J is TRBJ1-5; D might be TRBD1 (5 bases). This CDR3 comprises 15 residues. The germline V gene has CDR1 DFQATT and CDR2 SNEGSKA (reference sequence). V gave up 0 bases and J gave up 4 bases, with 13 bases separating them. The CDR3 reads CSARDGGRNNQPQHF. The CDR3 nucleotides are TGCAGTGCTAGAGATGGGGGACGGAATAATCAGCCCCAGCATTTT.

The chain employs TRBV5-6 and TRBJ2-4; weak D call: TRBD1 (5 bases). The CDR3 contains 14 residues. V lost 4 bases and J 8 bases, leaving 16 bases between the germline ends. Germline CDR1 is SGHDT and CDR2 is YYEEEE. CDR3 protein: CASSGAGFTDIQYF. The CDR3, as DNA: TGTGCCAGCAGCGGGGCCGGGTTTACGGACATTCAGTACTTC.

The table lists this clonotype with many counts. The rearrangement joins TRBV15 to TRBJ2-1, with a possible D match to TRBD2 (6 bases). This CDR3 spans 17 amino acids. Germline V gene data show CDR1 as LNHNV and CDR2 as YYDKDF (reference sequence). Trimming removed 0 bases at V and 2 bases at J, with 14 bases between. CDR3 bases: TGTGCCACCAGCAGAGATCTGGGCGGGATCACCTACAATGAGCAGTTCTTC. This encodes CATSRDLGGITYNEQFF.

This clonotype has only a few counts. This chain links TRBV7-2 with TRBJ1-5; D is unresolved. This CDR3 contains 15 residues. The V gene lost 0 bases and the J gene lost 4 bases, with 10 bases spanning the gap. Germline CDR1 is SGHTA and CDR2 is FQGNSA. CDR3 amino acids: CASSLAFMVNQPQHF. The CDR3 region has the DNA TGTGCCAGCAGCTTAGCGTTTATGGTGAATCAGCCCCAGCATTTT.

The rearrangement uses TRBV20-1 and TRBJ1-1, with D maybe TRBD1 (5 bases). This CDR3 has 14 residues. Trimming removed 5 bases at V and 5 bases at J, with 18 bases between. CDR1 and CDR2 (germline): DFQATT, SNEGSKA (reference sequence). In DNA form, the CDR3 reads TGCAGTGCTCGCACCCGGGGGGGGAGGACTGAAGCTTTCTTT. This gives the protein CSARTRGGRTEAFF.

This chain links TRBV7-2 with TRBJ2-1, with D possibly matching TRBD2 (6 bases). Trimming cost V 0 bases and J 4 bases, with 10 bases left between them. The CDR3 extends over 15 amino acids. Germline V gene sequence: CDR1 SGHTA, CDR2 FQGNSA. The DNA of the CDR3 is TGTGCCAGCAGCTTAGCGCGGGCGGGGTACAATGAGCAGTTCTTC. This gives the protein CASSLARAGYNEQFF.